The 21 T cell receptor beta chains in this list originate from one sample, sequenced in a study of blood T cell repertoires in COVID-19. Using immunoSEQ multiplex PCR, the repertoire was profiled, and TCRdb retains in-frame clones only, with some absent. This sample has 10,000 to 15,000 clones, with approximately 74% found just once. The material sequenced was peripheral blood. Every receptor here comes from a man aged 55 to 70 with COVID-19, enrolled during active disease.

This clone was detected only a few times. Other nucleotide sequences from this sample produce the same CDR3. The CDR3 loop is CASSFLSGTDTQYF. For the CDR3, the DNA is TGTGCCAGCAGTTTCCTTAGCGGGACAGATACGCAGTATTTT. The gene calls are TRBV28 and TRBJ2-3; 7 bases match TRBD2. Germline-derived CDR1 and CDR2 are MDHEN and SYDVKM. The CDR3 is made up of 14 amino acids. V lost 3 bases and J lost 3; bases outside the gene matches: 3.

The V and J genes are TRBV14 and TRBJ2-5; 7 bases are a match to TRBD2. This CDR3 is 17 amino acids long. CDR1 and CDR2 (germline): SGHDN, FVKESK. V lost 3 bases to trimming and J lost 2 bases; unmatched junction nucleotides: 12. The CDR3 coding sequence is TGTGCCAGCAGCCATCTCACGCAAGCGGGGTCTCAAGAGACCCAGTACTTC. This translates into CASSHLTQAGSQETQYF.

This chain uses TRBV12-5 with TRBJ1-5; D remains ambiguous. V was cut by 0 bases and J by 9 bases, with 15 bases left in between. Germline-derived CDR1 and CDR2 are LGHNT and FRNRAP. This CDR3 comprises 15 residues. CDR3 DNA sequence: TGTGCTAGTGGTTTGGTCCAACCCGGAGCGTGGCCCCAGCATTTT. This sequence encodes CASGLVQPGAWPQHF.

The V call is TRBV28, the J call TRBJ1-5, with D hard to call. Germline-derived CDR1 and CDR2 are MDHEN and SYDVKM. The CDR3 length is 16 residues. The V and J ends lost 1 base and 0 bases respectively, with 10 bases between them. In DNA form, the CDR3 reads TGTGCCAGCAGTTTATATGGCGGTTATAGCAATCAGCCCCAGCATTTT. Translated: CASSLYGGYSNQPQHF. Looking up the rest from reference TRBV28 and TRBJ1-5 gives the full variable domain: DVKVTQSSRYLVKRTGEKVFLECVQDMDHENMFWYRQDPGLGLRLIYFSYDVKMKEKGDIPEGYSVSREKKERFSLILESASTNQTSMYLCASSLYGGYSNQPQHFGDGTRLSIL.

This clone appeared a few times. The chain recombines TRBV6-2 or TRBV6-3 with TRBJ2-2; D perhaps matches TRBD2 (5 bases). The CDR3 extends over 14 amino acids. V lost 6 bases and J lost 4, with 12 bases in between. Germline-derived CDR1 and CDR2 are MNHEY and SVGEGT. This chain's CDR3 is CASSQSTSTGELFF. Written as DNA, the CDR3 is TGTGCCAGCAGCCAAAGCACTAGCACCGGGGAGCTGTTTTTT.

This chain uses TRBV10-3 with TRBJ2-1; the match to TRBD2 covers 14 bases. The CDR3 has 16 residues. CDR1 and CDR2 from the germline V gene are ENHRY and SYGVKD. V gave up 11 bases and J gave up 4 bases; unmatched junction bases: 10. The DNA for the CDR3 is TGTGCCGCCAAAAAGGGACTAGCGGGGGAATACAATGAGCAGTTCTTC. Translation gives CAAKKGLAGEYNEQFF.

Judged by abundance, this clone is medium-sized. This chain links TRBV6-5 with TRBJ2-7; 8 bases match TRBD1. V shed 4 bases and J 7 bases; nucleotides not matched to a gene: 9. This CDR3 has 14 amino acids. Germline loops: CDR1 MNHEY, CDR2 SVGAGI. The CDR3 sequence is CASSSIRTGREQYF. DNA for the CDR3: TGTGCCAGCAGTTCCATTAGGACAGGGCGGGAGCAGTACTTC.

The rearrangement joins TRBV18 to TRBJ2-7, with D possibly matching TRBD1 (5 bases). The CDR3 is 13 residues long. V lost 1 base to trimming and J lost 5 bases, with 9 bases between them. Germline assignment: CDR1 KGHSH and CDR2 LQKENI. The CDR3 DNA is TGTGCCAGCTCACCACTTCAGGGCAACGAGCAGTACGTC. Translated, it gives CASSPLQGNEQYV.

The chain employs TRBV7-9 and TRBJ2-5, with TRBD2 identical over 7 bases. The germline V gene has CDR1 SEHNR and CDR2 FQNEAQ (reference sequence). The CDR3 loop spans 15 amino acids. The V and J ends lost 6 bases and 4 bases, in that order; junction bases with no gene match: 11. The DNA of the CDR3 is TGTGCCAGCAGTCTACTGGTTAGGGAGGGAGAGACCCAGTACTTC. Encoded protein: CASSLLVREGETQYF.

The chain joins TRBV28 to TRBJ2-2; 7 nucleotides align to TRBD2. The V gene end was trimmed by 6 bases and the J gene end by 1 base; junction bases not matched to a gene: 5. This CDR3 has 15 residues. Looked up from germline, CDR1 is MDHEN and CDR2 is SYDVKM. The CDR3 is CASSRGGLNTGELFF. CDR3 coding DNA: TGTGCCAGCAGCCGGGGAGGGTTGAACACCGGGGAGCTGTTTTTT.

CDR3 sequence reads: CGEELLGHQGYTF. In DNA form, the CDR3 reads TGTGGTGAAGAGCTTTTGGGACATCAGGGCTACACCTTC. The chain couples TRBV7-3 to TRBJ1-2; D is possibly TRBD1 (6 bases). Germline-derived CDR1 and CDR2 are SGHTA and FQGTGA. CDR3 length: 13 residues.

The chain carries TRBV4-1 and TRBJ2-7, with 8 nucleotides matching TRBD1. Germline assignment: CDR1 MGHRA and CDR2 YSYEKL. With 5 bases clipped from V and 3 bases from J, the junction kept 15 bases outside the gene matches. The CDR3 covers 17 residues. Written as DNA, the CDR3 is TGCGCCAGCAGCTCCGGGACAGGTATGACCCAAAACTACGAGCAGTACTTC. It specifies CASSSGTGMTQNYEQYF.

This clone was detected only a few times. This chain links TRBV21-1 with TRBJ2-7; the table calls TRBD1, which could not be checked here. TRBV21-1 is deemed a pseudogene. The CDR3 contains 15 residues. As DNA, the CDR3 is TGTGCCAGCAGCAAAGCCTATAGGGACATCTACGAGCAGTACGTC. It specifies CASSKAYRDIYEQYV.

V is TRBV19 and J is TRBJ1-1, with 8 bases aligning to TRBD1. The CDR3 has 15 amino acids. The germline V gene has CDR1 LNHDA and CDR2 SQIVND (reference sequence). Losses at the gene ends were 1 base for V and 4 bases for J; bases not matched to a gene: 5. The CDR3 DNA follows: TGTGCCAGTAGTATAGGAGGGGGGACAGGCACTGAAGCTTTCTTT. This encodes CASSIGGGTGTEAFF.

This clone was seen once. The V call is TRBV30, the J call TRBJ1-6, with 8 bases fitting TRBD1. Germline lookup yields CDR1 GTSNPN and CDR2 SVGIG (reference sequence). CDR3 length: 15 amino acids. Germline trimming cut 4 bases from V and 7 bases from J; bases unmatched to any gene: 9. The CDR3 region is CAWTTGGLGNSPLHF. As DNA, the CDR3 is TGTGCCTGGACTACAGGGGGTTTAGGGAATTCACCCCTCCACTTT.

This chain uses TRBV3-1 (or the pseudogene TRBV3-2) with TRBJ1-1, with 7 bases matching TRBD1. The CDR3 totals 16 residues. Per the germline V gene, CDR1 is LGHDT and CDR2 is YNNKEL (reference sequence). The J segment lost 2 bases and the V segment lost 1 base, leaving 7 bases of the junction unmatched. Written as DNA, the CDR3 is TGTGCCAGCAGCCAAGCGGTGGCAGGGGGAAACACTGAAGCTTTCTTT. It is translated as CASSQAVAGGNTEAFF.

The chain has TRBV27 and TRBJ2-2; 8 nucleotides line up with TRBD2. J lost 4 bases, V lost 4 bases, and 17 bases had no gene match. In germline, CDR1 is MNHEY, CDR2 SMNVEV (reference sequence). The CDR3 has 19 residues. CDR3 region: CASSSSVFAGGEGTGELFF. CDR3 sequence (DNA): TGTGCCAGCAGTTCTTCCGTTTTCGCGGGGGGCGAGGGCACCGGGGAGCTGTTTTTT.

In its sample, this clone was seen a few times. The V gene is TRBV2, the J gene TRBJ2-1, with 9 nucleotides matching TRBD2. This CDR3 has 15 residues. CDR1 SNHLY and CDR2 FYNNEI come from the germline V gene. The J segment lost 6 bases and the V segment lost 5 bases, leaving 8 bases of the junction unmatched. CDR3 nucleotide sequence: TGTGCCAGCAGTTACCGCGGGGGGGCTGGCAATGAGCAGTTCTTC. Translated, it gives CASSYRGGAGNEQFF. Full variable domain (remainder filled in from reference TRBV2 and TRBJ2-1): EPEVTQTPSHQVTQMGQEVILRCVPISNHLYFYWYRQILGQKVEFLVSFYNNEISEKSEIFDDQFSVERPDGSNFTLKIRSTKLEDSAMYFCASSYRGGAGNEQFFGPGTRLTVL.

This clone was picked up one time. The chain has TRBV19 and TRBJ2-2, with 10 bases fitting TRBD1. J gave up 3 bases and V 6 bases, and 7 bases lay outside the gene matches. Per the germline V gene, CDR1 is LNHDA and CDR2 is SQIVND (reference sequence). This CDR3 has 16 amino acids. CDR3 sequence (DNA): TGTGCCAGTAGCAGCGGACAGGGGGTGGACACCGGGGAGCTGTTTTTT. Encoded protein: CASSSGQGVDTGELFF.

The chain is built from TRBV7-2 and TRBJ2-3; TRBD2 is a possible D gene (6 bases). Trimming took 1 base from V and 4 from J, leaving 24 bases between them. This CDR3 is 19 amino acids long. CDR1 SGHTA and CDR2 FQGNSA come from the germline V gene. The CDR3 is CASSLGDRGSYVRPDTQYF. CDR3 nucleotides: TGTGCCAGCAGCTTAGGTGACCGGGGGTCCTACGTCCGACCAGATACGCAGTATTTT.

This clone came up once. The V gene is TRBV18, the J gene TRBJ2-7, with 8 bases that match TRBD2. This CDR3 contains 14 residues. Unmatched junction bases numbered 4, after V lost 3 bases and J lost 3 bases. Per germline, CDR1 KGHSH and CDR2 LQKENI. The CDR3 nucleotides read TGTGCCAGCTCACCGGGACTAGTGAGCTACGAGCAGTACGTC. This sequence encodes CASSPGLVSYEQYV.